A single sample gave rise to the 14 T cell receptor beta chains below, sequenced in a study of control samples from healthy donors and cancer patients. Generated by immunoSEQ multiplex PCR, the TCRdb table keeps only in-frame clones and is missing some. The table has approximately 150,000 clones, around 88% seen once. Sequencing was performed on blood. Receptors originate from a man between 18 and 29 years old in good health.

The chain couples TRBV11-2 to TRBJ1-2; D is unclear. Deletions cut 3 bases from V and 7 bases from J, with 12 bases between. CDR3 length equals 13 residues. Germline-derived CDR1 and CDR2 are SGHAT and FQNNGV. The CDR3 sequence is CASSFGPEGGYTF. The CDR3 DNA sequence: TGTGCCAGCAGCTTTGGACCCGAGGGTGGCTACACCTTC.

The rearrangement links TRBV18 to TRBJ1-1; no definite D call. Germline CDR1 is KGHSH and CDR2 is LQKENI. The CDR3 covers 14 residues. With 3 bases removed from V and 4 bases from J, the gap between germline ends came to 12 bases. The chain's CDR3 is CASSPAGRSTEAFF. In DNA, the CDR3 is TGTGCCAGCTCACCGGCTGGGAGGAGCACTGAAGCTTTCTTT. The full variable domain, in which reference TRBV18 and TRBJ1-1 provide the parts outside the CDR3, is NAGVMQNPRHLVRRRGQEARLRCSPMKGHSHVYWYRQLPEEGLKFMVYLQKENIIDESGMPKERFSAEFPKEGPSILRIQQVVRGDSAAYFCASSPAGRSTEAFFGQGTRLTVV.

The rearrangement joins TRBV28 to TRBJ1-2; D gene ambiguous. This CDR3 region has 13 residues. Germline assignment: CDR1 MDHEN and CDR2 SYDVKM. V dropped 6 bases and J dropped 8 bases, with 16 bases sitting between them. CDR3 nucleotide sequence: TGTGCCAGCAGCCGGACTGGGAGCGGGGGCTACACCTTC. This gives the protein CASSRTGSGGYTF.

The V and J genes are TRBV20-1 and TRBJ1-1; no clear D. CDR1 and CDR2 from the germline V gene are DFQATT and SNEGSKA (reference sequence). V lost 5 bases to trimming and J lost 4 bases, with 5 bases between them. The CDR3 sequence is 10 residues long. CDR3 sequence: CSAVTTEAFF. Written as DNA, the CDR3 is TGCAGTGCTGTGACCACTGAAGCTTTCTTT.

This clone was counted only a few times. The chain's CDR3 is CASSLPGNQPQHF. CDR3 nucleotide sequence: TGTGCCAGCAGTCTACCAGGAAATCAGCCCCAGCATTTT. The chain has TRBV6-5 and TRBJ1-5, with D hard to call. CDR1 is MNHEY and CDR2 is SVGAGI in the germline V gene. V was shortened by 5 bases and J by 4 bases, with 9 bases between the two germline ends. The CDR3 totals 13 residues.

The genes are TRBV28 and TRBJ1-6, with D possibly TRBD1 on 5 matching bases. V was trimmed by 2 bases and J by 7 bases, leaving 9 bases between them. Germline V gene sequence: CDR1 MDHEN, CDR2 SYDVKM. This CDR3 spans 14 amino acids. The CDR3 reads CASSLMGTNSPLHF. DNA for the CDR3: TGTGCCAGCAGTTTAATGGGGACGAATTCACCCCTCCACTTT.

This chain links TRBV7-2 with TRBJ2-7, with a possible D match to TRBD2 (5 bases). V was trimmed by 5 bases and J by 3 bases, leaving 14 bases between them. CDR1 is SGHTA, CDR2 FQGNSA, per germline. CDR3 length: 14 residues. Here the CDR3 reads CASSLMKGDYEQYF. The CDR3 coding sequence is TGTGCCAGCAGCCTCATGAAGGGAGACTACGAGCAGTACTTC. The complete variable domain, with remaining parts taken from reference TRBV7-2 and TRBJ2-7, reads GAGVSQSPSNKVTEKGKDVELRCDPISGHTALYWYRQSLGQGLEFLIYFQGNSAPDKSGLPSDRFSAERTGGSVSTLTIQRTQQEDSAVYLCASSLMKGDYEQYFGPGTRLTVT.

The rearrangement links TRBV30 to TRBJ2-7; TRBD1 agrees at 7 bases. CDR1 and CDR2 from the germline V gene are GTSNPN and SVGIG (reference sequence). Unmatched junction bases numbered 13, after V lost 1 base and J lost 4 bases. The CDR3 totals 16 residues. The CDR3 spells CAWSAGWGQRVYEQYF. The DNA of the CDR3 is TGTGCCTGGAGTGCTGGGTGGGGACAGAGGGTGTACGAGCAGTACTTC.

V usage is TRBV29-1 and J usage is TRBJ1-3, with TRBD1 as a possible D gene (5 bases). Germline V gives CDR1 SQVTM, CDR2 ANQGSEA. This CDR3 region has 16 residues. V was trimmed by 7 bases and J by 0 bases, leaving 19 bases between them. The CDR3 region is CSARSGALNSGNTIYF. DNA of the CDR3: TGCAGCGCCCGTTCCGGGGCGTTAAACTCTGGAAACACCATATATTTT.

In its sample, this clone was seen once. V is TRBV6-2 or TRBV6-3 and J is TRBJ1-1; no clear D gene. Trimming cost V 2 bases and J 1 base, with 11 bases left between them. The CDR3 loop spans 15 amino acids. Germline assignment: CDR1 MNHEY and CDR2 SVGEGT. CDR3 nucleotide sequence: TGTGCCAGCAGTTACAGTGGACGGACGAACACTGAAGCTTTCTTT. Its protein product is CASSYSGRTNTEAFF.

The chain uses TRBV7-8 and TRBJ2-3; D may be TRBD1 or TRBD2 (6 bases each). The CDR3 loop spans 14 amino acids. V lost 5 bases, J lost 2 bases, and 11 bases lay in between. Germline loops: CDR1 SGHVS, CDR2 FQNEAQ. This CDR3 reads CASSRRGLTDTQYF. The CDR3 DNA sequence: TGTGCCAGCAGCCGCCGGGGGCTCACAGATACGCAGTATTTT.

This chain joins TRBV5-1 and TRBJ2-3; D remains ambiguous. CDR3 size: 13 residues. The germline CDR1 and CDR2 sequences are SGHRS and YFSETQ. V lost 3 bases and J 2 bases, leaving 7 bases between the germline ends. DNA for the CDR3: TGCGCCAGCAGCTGGACCAACACAGATACGCAGTATTTT. Translation: CASSWTNTDTQYF.

This chain's CDR3 is CAWINRGLGSGRNSPLHF. The CDR3 nucleotides are TGTGCCTGGATAAACCGGGGGTTGGGGTCAGGGAGGAATTCACCCCTCCACTTT. The chain carries TRBV30 and TRBJ1-6; D is possibly TRBD1 (5 bases). The V end lost 4 bases, the J end lost 7 bases, and 26 bases lay between the germline ends. The CDR3 contains 18 residues. Germline V gene sequence: CDR1 GTSNPN, CDR2 SVGIG (reference sequence).

As for this clone: Other DNA sequences in the same sample also yield this CDR3. The rearrangement links TRBV19 to TRBJ1-5, with a tentative D call TRBD1 (5 bases). The CDR3 has 15 residues. Germline lookup yields CDR1 LNHDA and CDR2 SQIVND (reference sequence). V was clipped by 3 bases and J by 0 bases, with 9 bases between them. CDR3 region: CASSIGGYSNQPQHF. The DNA for the CDR3 is TGTGCCAGTAGTATTGGGGGGTATAGCAATCAGCCCCAGCATTTT.